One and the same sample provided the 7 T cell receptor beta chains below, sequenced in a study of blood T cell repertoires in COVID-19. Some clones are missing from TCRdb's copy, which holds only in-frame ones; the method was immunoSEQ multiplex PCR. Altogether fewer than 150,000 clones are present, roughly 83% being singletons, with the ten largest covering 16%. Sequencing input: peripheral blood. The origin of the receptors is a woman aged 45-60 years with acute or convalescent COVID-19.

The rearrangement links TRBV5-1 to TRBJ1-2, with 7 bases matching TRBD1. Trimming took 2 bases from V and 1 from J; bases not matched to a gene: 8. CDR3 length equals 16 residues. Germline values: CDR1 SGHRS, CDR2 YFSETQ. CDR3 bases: TGCGCCAGCAGCTTAGAGACAGGGAAAAATAACTATGGCTACACCTTC. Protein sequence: CASSLETGKNNYGYTF.

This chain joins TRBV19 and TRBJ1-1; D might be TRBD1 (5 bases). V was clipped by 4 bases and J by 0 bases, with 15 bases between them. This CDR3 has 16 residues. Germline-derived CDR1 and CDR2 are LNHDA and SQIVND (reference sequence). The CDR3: CASSRAGGSLNTEAFF. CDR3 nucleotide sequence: TGTGCCAGTAGTAGGGCTGGGGGGTCGTTGAACACTGAAGCTTTCTTT.

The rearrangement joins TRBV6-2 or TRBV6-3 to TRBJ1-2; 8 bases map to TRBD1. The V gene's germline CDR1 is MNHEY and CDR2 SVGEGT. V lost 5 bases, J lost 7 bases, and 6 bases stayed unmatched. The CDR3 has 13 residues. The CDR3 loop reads CASSPTGVFGYTF. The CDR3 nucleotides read TGTGCCAGCAGTCCGACAGGGGTTTTTGGCTACACCTTC.

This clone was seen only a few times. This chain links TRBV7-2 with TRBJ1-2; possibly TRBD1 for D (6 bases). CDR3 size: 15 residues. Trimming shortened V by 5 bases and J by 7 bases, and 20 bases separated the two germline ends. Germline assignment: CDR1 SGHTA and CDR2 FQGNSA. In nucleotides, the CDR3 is TGTGCCAGCAGCCCGCTCGTAGGGGGAAAAGCTGGCTACACCTTC. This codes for CASSPLVGGKAGYTF.

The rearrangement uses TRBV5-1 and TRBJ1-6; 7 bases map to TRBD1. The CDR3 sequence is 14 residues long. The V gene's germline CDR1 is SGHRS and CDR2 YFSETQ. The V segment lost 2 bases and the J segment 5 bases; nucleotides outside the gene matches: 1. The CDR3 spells CASSFGTDNSPLHF. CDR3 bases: TGCGCCAGCAGCTTCGGGACAGATAATTCACCCCTCCACTTT.

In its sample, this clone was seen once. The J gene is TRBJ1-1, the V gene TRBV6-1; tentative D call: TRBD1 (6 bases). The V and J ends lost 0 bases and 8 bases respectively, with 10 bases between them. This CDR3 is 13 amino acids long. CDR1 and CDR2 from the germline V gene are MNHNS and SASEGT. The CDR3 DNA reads TGTGCCAGCAGTGAAGCGGGGGCCCCAGAAGCTTTCTTT. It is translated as CASSEAGAPEAFF.

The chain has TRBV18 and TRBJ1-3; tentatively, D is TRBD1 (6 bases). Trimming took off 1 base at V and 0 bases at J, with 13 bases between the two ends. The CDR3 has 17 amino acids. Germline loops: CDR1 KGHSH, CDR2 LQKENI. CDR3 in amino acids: CASSPRAGASSGNTIYF. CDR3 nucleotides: TGTGCCAGCTCACCACGGGCGGGGGCTAGCTCTGGAAACACCATATATTTT.